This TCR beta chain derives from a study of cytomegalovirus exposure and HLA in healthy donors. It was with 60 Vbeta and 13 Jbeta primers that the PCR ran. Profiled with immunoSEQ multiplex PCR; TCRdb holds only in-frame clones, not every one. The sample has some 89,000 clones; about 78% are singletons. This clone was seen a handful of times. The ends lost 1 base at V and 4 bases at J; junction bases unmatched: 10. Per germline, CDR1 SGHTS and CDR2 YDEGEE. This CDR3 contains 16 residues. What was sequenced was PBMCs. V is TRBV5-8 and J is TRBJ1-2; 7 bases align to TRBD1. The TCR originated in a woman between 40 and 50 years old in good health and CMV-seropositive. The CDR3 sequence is CASSLFSSRQGYGYTF. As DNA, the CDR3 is TGTGCCAGCAGCTTGTTTTCTAGCAGACAGGGCTATGGCTACACCTTC.